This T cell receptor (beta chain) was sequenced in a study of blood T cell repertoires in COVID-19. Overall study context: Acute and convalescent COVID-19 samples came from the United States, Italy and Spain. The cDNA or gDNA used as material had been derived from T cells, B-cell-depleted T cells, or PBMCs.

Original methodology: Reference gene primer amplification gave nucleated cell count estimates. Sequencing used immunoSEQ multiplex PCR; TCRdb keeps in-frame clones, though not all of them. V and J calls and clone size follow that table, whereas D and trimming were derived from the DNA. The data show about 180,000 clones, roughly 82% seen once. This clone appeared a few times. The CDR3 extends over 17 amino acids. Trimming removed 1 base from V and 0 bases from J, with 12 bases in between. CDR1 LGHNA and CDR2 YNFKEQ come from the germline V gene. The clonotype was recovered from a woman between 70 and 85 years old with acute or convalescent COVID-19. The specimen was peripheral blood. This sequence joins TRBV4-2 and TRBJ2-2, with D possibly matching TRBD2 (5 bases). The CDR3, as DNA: TGTGCCAGCAGCCAAGGAGATTGGACTCCGAACACCGGGGAGCTGTTTTTT. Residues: CASSQGDWTPNTGELFF.